This T cell receptor beta chain was observed in a study of T-cell reconstitution after alpha-beta-depleted transplantation in children. Study-level results: After transplant, high TCRbeta diversity at day 60 in some patients arose from surviving recipient T cells and thymic progenitors. Newly produced T cells mostly accounted for T-cell counts and diversity one year post-transplant. Expanded graft clones, several hundred of them, were reportedly the source of alpha-beta T cells about two months after transplant.

Preparation of the TCRbeta library was carried out with unique molecular identifiers. From the PCR reads, TCRdb called clonotypes with MiXCR, one entry per CDR3 protein. Altogether 200,000 or so distinct CDR3 sequences are present, about 6% being singletons, with the ten largest covering approximately 4.1%. V lost 2 bases to trimming and J lost 8 bases, with 13 bases between them. The germline CDR1 and CDR2 sequences are SGHTA and FQGTGA. There are 14 residues in the CDR3. Ten or more counts support this clonotype. Its matching antigen is unknown. This receptor was taken from a girl in the first two years of life with combined immunodeficiency, due to receive a stem cell transplant. This material consisted of PBMCs, taken before TCRalphabeta/CD19-depleted stem cell transplant. The chain links TRBV7-3 to TRBJ2-4, with D perhaps TRBD2 (5 bases). Here the CDR3 reads CASSLSPLGDIQYF. As DNA, the CDR3 is TGTGCCAGCAGCTTATCCCCTCTCGGGGACATTCAGTACTTC.